This TCR beta chain was captured by sequencing in a study of blood T cells in healthy people across ages. Study-level points and caveats: Both naive CD4+ cell counts and diversity were greater in long-lived donors than in aged donors. Older age went with lower TCR beta diversity per million T cells, in a roughly linear way.

Trimming pared 0 bases from V and 11 bases from J, leaving 11 bases between. Germline V lookup: CDR1 SEHNR, CDR2 FQNEAQ (reference sequence). CDR3 size: 13 residues. Every donor provided approximately 10 milliliters of peripheral blood. As regards this clonotype: Its specificity is not known.

Sample-barcoded 5' priming and a J-beta primer mix drove a second PCR of about 6 to 12 cycles. Carrying 12 random nucleotides, a template-switch adaptor labeled each individual cDNA molecule. TCRdb re-derived calls from the 5' RACE reads in MiXCR, one entry per CDR3 protein. This sample carries around 800,000 distinct CDR3 sequences, more than 25% of them seen once, and the ten largest clones take about 2.9%. These data were also filed under a second study, of T cells of mothers and their children.

Specimen: blood. The V and J genes are TRBV7-9 and TRBJ1-3; no definite D call. The TCR was taken from a boy aged 10-17 years in good health. The CDR3 DNA is TGTGCCAGCAGCTTAGCGACGATTAACTCCATATATTTT. The encoded protein is CASSLATINSIYF.